Presented here are 20 T cell receptor beta chains from one specimen sequenced in a study of molecular identifiers for immune sequencing clone quantification. TCRdb re-derived calls from the PCR reads in MiXCR, one entry per CDR3 protein. Altogether under 600,000 distinct CDR3 sequences are present, about 25% being singletons, with the ten largest covering just over 0.75%. The sequenced material came from naive CD8+ T cells from blood, with Jurkat cell RNA spiked in. Subset noted: FACS-sorted CD8+CD4-CCR7+CD45RA+ naive T cells. Receptors originate from a human donor in good health. Some libraries in this study had Jurkat cell RNA spiked in.

Notes on this clonotype: This may arise from a read error, as a much more abundant clone is one base away. The V call is TRBV6-2 or TRBV6-3, the J call TRBJ1-2, with D tentatively TRBD1 (5 bases). Germline CDR1 is MNHEY and CDR2 is SVGEGT. The CDR3 is 13 amino acids. V lost 2 bases and J 9 bases, leaving 13 bases between the germline ends. CDR3 sequence reads: CASSYTTGYSYTF. CDR3 in DNA: TGTGCCAGCAGTTACACCACAGGATATAGCTACACCTTC.

This clonotype was counted between two and nine times. This rearrangement joins TRBV5-1 to TRBJ2-7; D unresolved. Germline V CDR1 and CDR2: SGHRS, YFSETQ. The CDR3 spans 14 residues. V gave up 4 bases and J gave up 2 bases, with 13 bases separating them. CDR3 nucleotide sequence: TGCGCCAGCAGCAGTGATCTAAATACCTACGAGCAGTACTTC. Amino acid sequence: CASSSDLNTYEQYF.

V and J are TRBV7-6 and TRBJ2-5, with D perhaps being TRBD1 or TRBD2 (6 bases each). Germline V gene sequence: CDR1 SGHVS, CDR2 FNYEAQ. Trimming left V 1 base short and J 5 bases short, with 23 bases between. This CDR3 region has 18 residues. The CDR3 region has the DNA TGTGCCAGCAGCTTAGATCCCACTAGCCCAGGGGAGAGTGAGACCCAGTACTTC. This translates into CASSLDPTSPGESETQYF.

This chain uses TRBV7-9 with TRBJ1-3; D remains ambiguous. The V gene lost 1 base and the J gene lost 8 bases, with 3 bases spanning the gap. This CDR3 has 11 amino acids. Looked up from germline, CDR1 is SEHNR and CDR2 is FQNEAQ (reference sequence). CDR3 region: CASSLVDTIYF. The CDR3 bases are TGTGCCAGCAGCTTAGTGGACACCATATATTTT.

This clonotype showed up many times. This chain uses TRBV5-6 with TRBJ1-5; 11 bases line up with TRBD1. The junction had 5 bases not matched to a gene; V was cut back by 4 bases and J by 2 bases. The CDR3 spans 16 residues. CDR1 is SGHDT, CDR2 YYEEEE, per germline. The CDR3 sequence is CASSPGQGVRNQPQHF. As DNA, the CDR3 is TGTGCCAGCAGCCCGGGACAGGGGGTCCGCAATCAGCCCCAGCATTTT.

In its sample, this clonotype was seen many times. V gene TRBV7-9 combines with J gene TRBJ2-3, with D possibly TRBD2 on 6 matching bases. The CDR3 extends over 14 amino acids. V was clipped by 4 bases and J by 2 bases, with 10 bases between them. Per germline, CDR1 SEHNR and CDR2 FQNEAQ (reference sequence). For the CDR3, the DNA is TGTGCCAGCAGCTCCAAGCGGGCCACAGATACGCAGTATTTT. This encodes CASSSKRATDTQYF.

Note on this clonotype: A much more abundant neighbour one base away suggests this may be a read error. V and J are TRBV11-2 and TRBJ1-4, with D hard to call. Germline V gene data show CDR1 as SGHAT and CDR2 as FQNNGV. The CDR3 extends over 14 amino acids. The CDR3 coding sequence is TGTGCCAGCAGCTTTTTGGAATCTAATGAAAGACTGTTTTTT. Encoded protein: CASSFLESNERLFF.

V usage is TRBV6-2 or TRBV6-3 and J usage is TRBJ1-1; D is undetermined. CDR3 length: 12 amino acids. Germline CDR1 MNHEY, CDR2 SVGEGT. V dropped 5 bases and J dropped 4 bases, with 8 bases sitting between them. The CDR3 is CASSPRATEAFF. CDR3 DNA: TGTGCCAGCAGTCCGCGGGCCACTGAAGCTTTCTTT.

The V call is TRBV7-6, the J call TRBJ2-7; TRBD2 might be the D (6 bases). The CDR3 has 16 amino acids. CDR1 SGHVS and CDR2 FNYEAQ come from the germline V gene. The V and J ends lost 1 base and 3 bases respectively, with 16 bases between them. The DNA of the CDR3 is TGTGCCAGCAGCTTAGGAGGGGCCCCGGGGGACTACGAGCAGTACTTC. It is translated as CASSLGGAPGDYEQYF.

This clonotype was detected many times. The CDR3 region has the DNA TGCAGTGCTAGGGAGCAGGGGTATGGCACAGATACGCAGTATTTT. This translates into CSAREQGYGTDTQYF. The V and J genes are TRBV20-1 and TRBJ2-3; D perhaps matches TRBD1 (6 bases). This CDR3 has 15 residues. The V gene lost 3 bases and the J gene lost 1 base, with 14 bases spanning the gap. The germline gives CDR1 DFQATT, CDR2 SNEGSKA (reference sequence).

This clonotype was detected a few times. The chain employs TRBV28 and TRBJ2-7; D unresolved. The CDR3 is made up of 13 amino acids. Trimming shortened V by 6 bases and J by 2 bases, and 11 bases separated the two germline ends. Germline assignment: CDR1 MDHEN and CDR2 SYDVKM. The CDR3 region is CASSPQNTYEQYF. The CDR3 nucleotides read TGTGCCAGCAGCCCCCAAAATACCTACGAGCAGTACTTC.

This clonotype was observed a few times. The rearrangement joins TRBV27 to TRBJ1-1; weak D call: TRBD1 (6 bases). The length of the CDR3 is 13 residues. CDR1 and CDR2 (germline): MNHEY, SMNVEV (reference sequence). V lost 2 bases, J lost 9 bases, and 13 bases lay in between. CDR3: CASSLTQGSQAFF. The CDR3 DNA is TGTGCCAGCAGTTTAACACAGGGTTCCCAAGCTTTCTTT.

This clonotype was observed at least ten times. The genes are TRBV5-1 and TRBJ2-3; 9 bases line up with TRBD2. Trimming at V came to 0 bases and at J to 6 bases, leaving 8 bases not matched to a gene. The CDR3 is 16 residues long. CDR1 is SGHRS and CDR2 is YFSETQ in the germline V gene. The CDR3 loop reads CASSLGAAGGSDTQYF. In nucleotides, the CDR3 is TGCGCCAGCAGCTTGGGGGCAGCGGGAGGATCCGATACGCAGTATTTT.

V gene TRBV5-1 combines with J gene TRBJ2-1, with 10 bases lining up with TRBD1. Trimming removed 4 bases from V and 6 bases from J; junction bases left unmatched: 7. This CDR3 is built from 15 residues. The germline gives CDR1 SGHRS, CDR2 YFSETQ. The CDR3, as DNA: TGCGCCAGCAGCCCCGACAGGGGGCTAGGCAATGAGCAGTTCTTC. Translated: CASSPDRGLGNEQFF.

This chain links TRBV30 with TRBJ2-7; a weak D match, TRBD2 (5 bases). CDR3 length equals 13 residues. V was shortened by 0 bases and J by 3 bases, with 9 bases between the two germline ends. Germline assignment: CDR1 GTSNPN and CDR2 SVGIG (reference sequence). CDR3 nucleotides: TGTGCCTGGAGTGTAATTGAGGGCTACGAGCAGTACTTC. Translated, it gives CAWSVIEGYEQYF.

This clonotype was found a few times. CDR3 loop: CASSLREEDIQYF. CDR3 nucleotides: TGTGCCAGCAGTCTGCGGGAGGAGGACATTCAGTACTTC. V is TRBV12-3 or TRBV12-4 and J is TRBJ2-4; TRBD2 agrees at 8 bases. V lost 5 bases and J lost 8; bases outside the gene matches: 5. CDR3 length: 13 amino acids.

CDR3 region: CASSLSGGQGGTGELFF. CDR3 nucleotide sequence: TGTGCCAGCAGTTTATCGGGTGGACAGGGTGGCACCGGGGAGCTGTTTTTT. This chain uses TRBV27 with TRBJ2-2; 8 positions agree with TRBD1. CDR3 length: 17 residues. V shed 0 bases and J 4 bases; nucleotides not matched to a gene: 7. The germline V gene encodes CDR1 MNHEY and CDR2 SMNVEV (reference sequence).

In the case of this clonotype: The missing conserved phenylalanine or tryptophan at the end of this CDR3 makes a read error likely. The chain is built from TRBV7-9 and TRBJ2-7; D possibly uses TRBD1 or TRBD2 (5 bases each). The V end was cut by 5 bases, the J end by 0 bases, with 14 bases between. The CDR3 has 15 amino acids. Germline V gene lookup returns CDR1 SEHNR and CDR2 FQNEAQ (reference sequence). CDR3 coding DNA: TGTGCCAGCAGCCCGGGGACCTCGAGCTCCTACGAGCAGTACCTC. This translates into CASSPGTSSSYEQYL.

This clonotype was recorded at least ten times. The chain is built from TRBV30 and TRBJ2-7; unclear D gene. The CDR3 sequence is 13 residues long. Germline values: CDR1 GTSNPN, CDR2 SVGIG (reference sequence). V was cut by 4 bases and J by 2 bases, with 12 bases left in between. CDR3 bases: TGTGCCTGGACCCGATCGAGTCCCTACGAGCAGTACTTC. Translating gives CAWTRSSPYEQYF.

This clonotype turned up a few times. CDR3 amino acids: CASSIDRVVNSPLHF. CDR3 sequence (DNA): TGTGCCAGTAGTATAGACCGGGTTGTTAATTCACCCCTCCACTTT. The chain uses TRBV19 and TRBJ1-6; the D is unclear. The V end was cut by 0 bases, the J end by 6 bases, with 9 bases between. The germline V gene has CDR1 LNHDA and CDR2 SQIVND (reference sequence). CDR3 size: 15 residues.